This T cell receptor beta chain was obtained from a study of breast tumors, draining lymph nodes, adjacent tissues (dated by TCRdb to the mid-2010s). For context, the study as a whole: TCR beta repertoires were compared across tumor, adjacent nontumor tissue and axillary lymph nodes obtained from breast cancer patients. In human breast cancer, the study set out to evaluate how tumor, surrounding tissue and draining lymph node repertoires relate to one another and whether T cells may move between these sites.

The lymph node samples were taken from the axillary draining lymph nodes of breast cancer patients. Many counts were recorded for this clonotype. Its cognate antigen has yet to be identified. Base quality data are lacking; no much larger clone is found one base away. Beyond this particular receptor, the publication reports: T-cell repertoire diversity in tumors was found to be lower than in lymph nodes but higher than in nontumor tissue, and preferential V and J gene usage was observed. The conclusion that tumor T cells originate in lymph nodes was framed as consistent with a hypothesis rather than directly demonstrated. In luminal-like breast cancer, tumor and nontumor tissue repertoires resembled each other significantly more than in basal-like breast cancer. The data were judged consistent with most tumor T cells deriving from the lymph node and then expanding within tumor tissue.

V is clipped by 4 bases and J by 6 bases, and the sequence between their germline boundaries is 13 bases long. The CDR3 runs 14 residues from the cysteine to the phenylalanine. The read is trimmed to its CDR3 DNA, 42 bases read in frame from base 1. Sequences KGHDR (CDR1) and SFDVKD (CDR2) are obtained from the germline V gene. Sequencing was carried out with an Illumina HiSeq 2000. Multiplex PCR amplification was used to generate the TCR beta chain libraries. High-throughput sequencing was used to analyze the amplified TCR beta chain products. In-frame beta chains were kept once TCRdb had trimmed the public reads at Q25 with fastp and called clones with MiXCR. Each entry is one CDR3 protein sequence, shown with its most common DNA and genes. In this sample the table shows fewer than 250,000 distinct CDR3 sequences, about 32% of which occur a single time. The top ten hold roughly 1.5% of the sample.

The chain is made from TRBV24-1 and TRBJ2-3; a weak D assignment points to TRBD1 (6 bases agree). The sequencing sample was made of axillary lymph node tissue. The sequence was collected from a female donor with breast cancer. Some clones in this sample may be carry-over from other donors' samples. The bases are TGTGCCACCAGTGAGCCCCTAAGGGGGGATACGCAGTATTTT. Its translation is CATSEPLRGDTQYF.